These T cell receptor beta chains were read from a single sample in a study of immune evolution from preneoplasia to lung adenocarcinoma. The table came from immunoSEQ multiplex PCR; TCRdb's copy has only in-frame clones and leaves some out. The repertoire consists of around 25,000 clones, with approximately 74% occurring once and the leading ten covering 5.7%. The sample comprised FFPE invasive lung adenocarcinoma tissue. The receptor source for this set is a person in their sixties or seventies with invasive lung adenocarcinoma. Some clones in this sample may be carry-over from other donors' samples. Each CDR3 is given without its conserved first and last residue. Each record gives: J gene, CDR3 length, D gene, V gene, CDR3 protein. A D gene is named only where the DNA matches it firmly.

j_gene: TRBJ1-1; len: 10; d_gene: NA; v_gene: TRBV29-1; CDR3aa: SVVRGRAEAF
j_gene: TRBJ2-4; len: 13; d_gene: TRBD2; v_gene: TRBV30; CDR3aa: AWSRAGAAKNIQY
j_gene: TRBJ2-7; len: 10; d_gene: NA; v_gene: TRBV14; CDR3aa: ASGVRASEQY
j_gene: TRBJ1-2; len: 12; d_gene: NA; v_gene: TRBV27; CDR3aa: ASGPGGTRSGYT
j_gene: TRBJ2-5; len: 13; d_gene: TRBD2; v_gene: TRBV5-4; CDR3aa: ASSFTAGGQETQY
j_gene: TRBJ2-4; len: 9; d_gene: NA; v_gene: TRBV7-9; CDR3aa: ASSSGPIQY
j_gene: TRBJ1-4; len: 11; d_gene: NA; v_gene: TRBV30; CDR3aa: AVRQHSNEKLF
j_gene: TRBJ1-1; len: 11; d_gene: NA; v_gene: TRBV7-3; CDR3aa: ASSLSAGAEAF
j_gene: TRBJ2-7; len: 12; d_gene: TRBD2; v_gene: TRBV28; CDR3aa: ASSVSGTRYEQY
j_gene: TRBJ2-5; len: 12; d_gene: NA; v_gene: TRBV28; CDR3aa: ASSSDPRRETQY
j_gene: TRBJ1-3; len: 14; d_gene: NA; v_gene: TRBV5-4; CDR3aa: ASSSGGLVSGNTIY
j_gene: TRBJ2-5; len: 10; d_gene: NA; v_gene: TRBV7-9; CDR3aa: ASSRQQETQY
j_gene: TRBJ2-5; len: 9; d_gene: NA; v_gene: TRBV6-6; CDR3aa: ASSLGETQY
j_gene: TRBJ1-1; len: 10; d_gene: NA; v_gene: TRBV7-2; CDR3aa: ASSVNSGEAF
j_gene: TRBJ2-7; len: 13; d_gene: TRBD2; v_gene: TRBV7-2; CDR3aa: ASSYSLAGAYEQY
j_gene: TRBJ2-2; len: 13; d_gene: TRBD1; v_gene: TRBV5-1; CDR3aa: ASSRLDRAGGELF
j_gene: TRBJ1-2; len: 15; d_gene: NA; v_gene: TRBV10-3; CDR3aa: AISESVDGAASYGYT
j_gene: TRBJ2-5; len: 14; d_gene: TRBD2; v_gene: TRBV7-2; CDR3aa: ASSPDSGRELETQY
j_gene: TRBJ2-7; len: 12; d_gene: NA; v_gene: TRBV6-6; CDR3aa: ASRSQGTNYEQY
j_gene: TRBJ2-3; len: 12; d_gene: NA; v_gene: TRBV19; CDR3aa: ATRGGRPVDTQY
j_gene: TRBJ2-7; len: 13; d_gene: NA; v_gene: TRBV7-2; CDR3aa: ASSGRQEGTAVQY
j_gene: TRBJ2-1; len: 13; d_gene: NA; v_gene: TRBV28; CDR3aa: ASSLGEAAYNEQF
j_gene: TRBJ2-7; len: 9; d_gene: TRBD2; v_gene: TRBV2; CDR3aa: ASREGYEQY
j_gene: TRBJ2-7; len: 13; d_gene: NA; v_gene: TRBV5-4; CDR3aa: ASSRNFDSGYEQY
j_gene: TRBJ1-1; len: 10; d_gene: NA; v_gene: TRBV11-2; CDR3aa: ASSPRGTEAF
j_gene: TRBJ1-2; len: 12; d_gene: NA; v_gene: TRBV28; CDR3aa: ASSQPGQHYGYT
j_gene: TRBJ2-3; len: 13; d_gene: TRBD2; v_gene: TRBV29-1; CDR3aa: SVGVAGGSTDTQY
j_gene: TRBJ1-5; len: 10; d_gene: NA; v_gene: TRBV10-3; CDR3aa: AITGCNQPQH
j_gene: TRBJ1-5; len: 13; d_gene: NA; v_gene: TRBV9; CDR3aa: ASSVLPGGDQPQH
j_gene: TRBJ2-2; len: 10; d_gene: NA; v_gene: TRBV19; CDR3aa: ASSMGVGELF
j_gene: TRBJ1-4; len: 12; d_gene: NA; v_gene: TRBV4-1; CDR3aa: ASGWGQGSEKLF
j_gene: TRBJ2-2; len: 13; d_gene: NA; v_gene: TRBV19; CDR3aa: ASSIEHTGAGELF
j_gene: TRBJ2-3; len: 12; d_gene: TRBD1; v_gene: TRBV18; CDR3aa: ASSLHQGVDTQY
j_gene: TRBJ1-2; len: 12; d_gene: TRBD1; v_gene: TRBV2; CDR3aa: ASSPHRDSNGYT
j_gene: TRBJ2-7; len: 14; d_gene: NA; v_gene: TRBV9; CDR3aa: ASSVARTALFYEQY
j_gene: TRBJ2-1; len: 12; d_gene: TRBD2; v_gene: TRBV4-1; CDR3aa: ASSQSGRAGEQF
j_gene: TRBJ2-1; len: 13; d_gene: TRBD1; v_gene: TRBV18; CDR3aa: ASSPTRDSYNEQF
j_gene: TRBJ2-1; len: 11; d_gene: NA; v_gene: TRBV29-1; CDR3aa: SGLGSSYNEQF
j_gene: TRBJ2-1; len: 14; d_gene: TRBD2; v_gene: TRBV7-9; CDR3aa: ASSLAGGTNFDEQF
j_gene: TRBJ2-1; len: 14; d_gene: NA; v_gene: TRBV7-8; CDR3aa: ASSLGARSLANEQF